Listed below are T cell receptor beta chains from one sample, sequenced in a study of blood T cell repertoires in COVID-19. Measured with immunoSEQ multiplex PCR; TCRdb has only the in-frame clones, and not every one. The sample contains 120,000 to 150,000 clones, approximately 73% of which appear only once. Material: peripheral blood. The receptors originated from a man aged 55 to 69 with acute or convalescent COVID-19. Each CDR3 is given with its conserved first and last residue. D genes are given only for firm matches. Not every row has a clone size; where given, it reads once, few, many or a size class.

TRBJ2-1 | TRBV10-1 | - | - | CASSGSSASSYNEQFF | TGCGCCAGCAGTGGATCTAGCGCGAGCTCCTACAATGAGCAGTTCTTC
TRBJ2-1 | TRBV11-3 | TRBD2 | - | CASSLGGRPDNEQFF | TGTGCCAGCAGCTTAGGCGGGAGGCCCGATAATGAGCAGTTCTTC
TRBJ2-7 | TRBV28 | TRBD2 | - | CASSSGLELSSYEQYF | TGTGCCAGCAGTTCAGGACTAGAACTGAGCTCCTACGAGCAGTACTTC
TRBJ1-1 | TRBV7-3 | TRBD1 | - | CASSLTVDRDTEAFF | TGTGCCAGCAGCTTAACGGTGGACAGGGACACTGAAGCTTTCTTT
TRBJ2-7 | TRBV30 | TRBD2 | - | CAWSNGDYYEQYF | TGTGCCTGGAGTAACGGGGACTACTACGAGCAGTACTTC
TRBJ1-2 | TRBV6-5 | TRBD1 | - | CASRSPGGGGYTF | TGTGCCAGCAGATCCCCTGGAGGGGGCGGCTACACCTTC
TRBJ1-6 | TRBV30 | - | - | CAWKTGWNSPLHF | TGTGCCTGGAAAACAGGGTGGAATTCACCCCTCCACTTT
TRBJ1-2 | TRBV28 | TRBD1 | - | CASSLSTGVRGYTF | TGTGCCAGCAGTTTATCCACAGGGGTTCGGGGCTACACCTTC
TRBJ1-2 | TRBV18 | TRBD1 | - | CASSPGQGRNGYTF | TGTGCCAGCTCACCGGGACAGGGAAGAAATGGCTACACCTTC
TRBJ1-5 | TRBV18 | TRBD1 | - | CASSLRGGQLNSNQPQHF | TGTGCCAGCTCCCTCAGAGGGGGACAGCTAAATAGCAATCAGCCCCAGCATTTT
TRBJ2-7 | TRBV4-1 | TRBD1 | once | CASRRNRDSSYEQYF | TGCGCCAGCAGACGGAACCGGGACAGTTCCTACGAGCAGTACTTC
TRBJ2-4 | TRBV4-1 | - | few | CASSHFGGPQYF | TGCGCCAGCAGCCATTTCGGGGGGCCCCAGTACTTC
TRBJ2-7 | TRBV5-6 | TRBD2 | many | CASREAGGLYEQYF | TGTGCCAGCCGGGAGGCGGGAGGGCTCTACGAGCAGTACTTC
TRBJ2-7 | TRBV12-5 | TRBD1 | once | CARGPNGTGHYGGEQYF | TGTGCTAGGGGGCCAAACGGGACAGGGCATTACGGGGGAGAGCAGTACTTC
TRBJ2-3 | TRBV11-1 | - | - | CASSLRTDTQYF | TGTGCCAGCAGCCTGCGGACAGATACGCAGTATTTT
TRBJ2-7 | TRBV19 | - | once | CASSIGESYEQYF | TGTGCCAGTAGTATAGGTGAGAGCTACGAGCAGTACTTC
TRBJ2-7 | TRBV6-5 | TRBD1 | - | CASIPAGTGDYEQYF | TGTGCCAGCATTCCCGCCGGGACAGGAGACTACGAGCAGTACTTC
TRBJ2-1 | TRBV10-3 | TRBD2 | - | CAIRKEREEYNEQFF | TGTGCCATCAGAAAAGAGCGGGAGGAATACAATGAGCAGTTCTTC
TRBJ2-5 | TRBV11-2 | - | - | CASSLGTPQETQYF | TGTGCCAGCAGCTTAGGGACTCCCCAAGAGACCCAGTACTTC
TRBJ2-5 | TRBV3-1/TRBV3-2 | TRBD2 | - | CASSPRGTGGPSETQYF | TGTGCCAGCAGCCCCAGAGGAACGGGAGGGCCGTCCGAGACCCAGTACTTC
TRBJ2-7 | TRBV5-4 | TRBD1 | - | CASSLPRTGDYEQYF | TGTGCCAGCAGCCTCCCCCGGACAGGGGACTACGAGCAGTACTTC
TRBJ2-7 | TRBV11-3 | - | - | CASSPLSREPYEQYF | TGTGCCAGCAGCCCACTCTCACGGGAACCCTACGAGCAGTACTTC
TRBJ2-1 | TRBV11-2 | - | many | CASSQRAGAFF | TGTGCCAGCAGCCAGAGGGCGGGGGCGTTCTTC
TRBJ1-1 | TRBV19 | TRBD1 | few | CASSTLDRGLNTEAFF | TGTGCCAGTAGTACGCTGGACAGGGGATTGAACACTGAAGCTTTCTTT
TRBJ2-7 | TRBV9 | TRBD2 | - | CASSSQELAGSYEQYF | TGTGCCAGCAGCTCCCAGGAACTAGCGGGTTCCTACGAGCAGTACTTC
TRBJ2-2 | TRBV5-1 | - | - | CASSNWGDPNTGELFF | TGCGCCAGCAGCAATTGGGGGGACCCGAACACCGGGGAGCTGTTTTTT
TRBJ1-3 | TRBV3-1/TRBV3-2 | - | - | CASSPWDTPGNTIYF | TGTGCCAGCAGCCCCTGGGACACCCCTGGAAACACCATATATTTT
TRBJ2-7 | TRBV19 | - | - | CASSIGGAGSYEQYF | TGTGCCAGTAGTATAGGCGGGGCAGGGTCCTACGAGCAGTACTTC
TRBJ2-5 | TRBV4-2 | TRBD2 | - | CASSPQTSGRASETQYF | TGTGCCAGCAGCCCCCAGACTAGCGGGAGGGCCTCAGAGACCCAGTACTTC
TRBJ1-1 | TRBV28 | - | many | CASGQMNTEAFF | TGTGCCAGCGGACAGATGAACACTGAAGCTTTCTTT
TRBJ2-1 | TRBV27 | TRBD2 | - | CASSPVLAGGGGDEQFF | TGTGCCAGCAGTCCCGTGTTAGCGGGAGGGGGGGGTGATGAGCAGTTCTTC
TRBJ1-5 | TRBV6-5 | TRBD1 | - | CASSPQTGGGQPQHF | TGTGCCAGCAGTCCCCAGACAGGGGGAGGTCAGCCCCAGCATTTT
TRBJ2-7 | TRBV28 | TRBD1 | - | CASNPTGDSYEQYF | TGTGCCAGCAACCCGACAGGGGACTCCTACGAGCAGTACTTC
TRBJ2-1 | TRBV11-2 | TRBD2 | - | CASNKREGRNEQFF | TGTGCCAGCAACAAGCGGGAGGGCCGAAATGAGCAGTTCTTC
TRBJ2-1 | TRBV6-5 | TRBD1 | - | CASSKLGQGNEQFF | TGTGCCAGCAGTAAGTTAGGACAGGGAAATGAGCAGTTCTTC
TRBJ2-5 | TRBV30 | TRBD1 | - | CAWSRGQGLETQYF | TGTGCCTGGAGTAGGGGACAGGGGTTGGAGACCCAGTACTTC
TRBJ1-2 | TRBV3-1/TRBV3-2 | - | - | CASSQGGGANYGYTF | TGTGCCAGCAGCCAAGGAGGAGGGGCGAACTATGGCTACACCTTC
TRBJ1-4 | TRBV18 | - | - | CASSPNSPTNEKLFF | TGTGCCAGCTCACCGAACAGCCCAACTAATGAAAAACTGTTTTTT
TRBJ1-1 | TRBV12-3/TRBV12-4 | TRBD1 | - | CASSQDRVTEAFF | TGTGCCAGCAGTCAGGACAGGGTCACTGAAGCTTTCTTT
TRBJ2-2 | TRBV27 | - | few | CASSFLFREWAGELFF | TGTGCCAGCAGTTTCCTTTTTCGGGAATGGGCCGGGGAGCTGTTTTTT
TRBJ2-7 | TRBV2 | - | many | CASSVGGNGYEQYF | TGTGCCAGCAGTGTTGGGGGGAACGGCTACGAGCAGTACTTC
TRBJ1-3 | TRBV11-2 | - | - | CASSYIGGRNTIYF | TGTGCCAGCAGCTACATTGGGGGGAGAAACACCATATATTTT
TRBJ2-1 | TRBV3-1/TRBV3-2 | TRBD2 | - | CASSHPRGGTDEQFF | TGTGCCAGCAGCCATCCACGGGGGGGTACGGATGAGCAGTTCTTC
TRBJ2-7 | TRBV6-5 | - | few | CASSYDRNYEQYF | TGTGCCAGCAGTTATGACAGGAATTACGAGCAGTACTTC
TRBJ1-3 | TRBV30 | - | - | CAWDEQGSGNTIYF | TGTGCCTGGGACGAACAGGGTTCTGGAAACACCATATATTTT
TRBJ2-5 | TRBV6-2/TRBV6-3 | - | - | CASSYGETQYF | TGTGCCAGCAGTTATGGCGAGACCCAGTACTTC
TRBJ2-7 | TRBV6-5 | - | few | CASSLNSGEQYF | TGTGCCAGCAGCCTTAATTCAGGCGAGCAGTACTTC